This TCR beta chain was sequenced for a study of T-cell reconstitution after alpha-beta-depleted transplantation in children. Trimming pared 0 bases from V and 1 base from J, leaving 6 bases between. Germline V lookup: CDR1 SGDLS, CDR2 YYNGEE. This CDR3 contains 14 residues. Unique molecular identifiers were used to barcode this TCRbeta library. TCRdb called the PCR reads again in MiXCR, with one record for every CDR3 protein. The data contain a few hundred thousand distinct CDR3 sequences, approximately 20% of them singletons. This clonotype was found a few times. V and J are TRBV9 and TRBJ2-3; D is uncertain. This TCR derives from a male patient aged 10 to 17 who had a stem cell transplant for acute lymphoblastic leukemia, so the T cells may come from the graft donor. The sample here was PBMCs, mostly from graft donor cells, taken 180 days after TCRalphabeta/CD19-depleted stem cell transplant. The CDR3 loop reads CASSVALRTDTQYF. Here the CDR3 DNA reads TGTGCCAGCAGCGTAGCGCTTCGCACAGATACGCAGTATTTT.